The clone carrying this T cell receptor beta chain was recorded at least ten times. Its matching antigen is unknown. This sample's time point: pre-sensitization, week 0. Stated treatment: therapeutic diphenylcyclopropenone sensitization with weekly scalp DPC. Phlebotomy was performed prior to application of every patch test. MiXCR was run by TCRdb on the RACE reads, yielding one entry per CDR3 protein. The sample records about 98,000 distinct CDR3 sequences, 9.5% to 14% being singletons. The data belong to a study of human T cells and chemical hapten exposure. Background on the study: Weekly diphenylcyclopropenone doses were given to patients' scalps across the roughly 25-week study. Study observations and caveats: Expanded TCRs clustered into significantly more large CDR3 similarity groups than controls, the analysis revealed. Sensitization with DPC brought no change to TCRs above 1 in 1000 in frequency.

V lost 7 bases and J lost 12, with 18 bases in between. Germline CDR1 is MDHEN and CDR2 is SYDVKM. This CDR3 has 12 residues. Specimen: whole blood, collected in connection with sensitization to the hapten diphenylcyclopropenone (DPC). The V gene is TRBV28, the J gene TRBJ1-1; D gene uncertain. The clonotype originates from a woman aged 55-69 years with alopecia areata. Some clones in this sample may be carry-over from other donors' samples. CDR3 protein: CASTSAAGFTFF. CDR3 in DNA: TGTGCCAGCACCTCCGCCGCCGGATTTACTTTCTTT.